This is a list of T cell receptor beta chains from one sample in a study of blood T cell repertoires in COVID-19. Only in-frame clones appear in the TCRdb table, and some are missing; sequencing was by immunoSEQ multiplex PCR. Here the sample spans 250,000 to 350,000 clones, 85% being singletons. The sequenced material came from PBMCs or T cells enriched from blood (not recorded which). These receptors were collected from a woman aged 45 to 65 who had recovered from COVID-19. CDR3s include the opening cysteine and the closing phenylalanine or tryptophan. A D gene is named only where the DNA matches it firmly. Some rows have no size entry. The others give once, few or many, or a class for an expanded clone.

TRBV30,-,TRBJ1-4,-,CAWTEDRFNEKLFF,TGTGCCTGGACGGAAGACAGATTTAATGAAAAACTGTTTTTT
TRBV7-9,-,TRBJ1-5,-,CASTQTPSNQPQHF,TGTGCCAGCACCCAGACACCCAGCAATCAGCCCCAGCATTTT
TRBV5-1,TRBD1,TRBJ1-1,-,CASRTGTAEAFF,TGCGCCAGCAGGACAGGGACCGCTGAAGCTTTCTTT
TRBV27,-,TRBJ2-2,-,CASSSHNTGELFF,TGTGCCAGCAGTTCCCATAACACCGGGGAGCTGTTTTTT
TRBV28,TRBD1,TRBJ1-2,-,CASSLGQGAVTF,TGTGCCAGCAGTCTAGGACAGGGGGCAGTCACCTTC
TRBV11-2,-,TRBJ2-7,-,CASSLGPQGAYEQYF,TGTGCCAGCAGCTTAGGCCCCCAAGGGGCCTACGAGCAGTACTTC
TRBV18,-,TRBJ1-2,-,CASSPDSDNGYTF,TGTGCCAGCTCACCGGACTCTGACAATGGCTACACCTTC
TRBV6-5,TRBD1,TRBJ1-1,-,CASRRGDRGTEAFF,TGTGCCAGCAGGCGGGGGGACAGGGGGACTGAAGCTTTCTTT
TRBV6-2/TRBV6-3,TRBD1,TRBJ2-7,-,CASSSLGTGTYEQYF,TGTGCCAGCAGTTCCCTCGGGACAGGGACCTACGAGCAGTACTTC
TRBV25-1,-,TRBJ1-5,-,CASTRGNQPQHF,TGTGCCAGCACCAGAGGGAATCAGCCCCAGCATTTT
TRBV18,TRBD2,TRBJ2-2,-,CASSQSLADTGELFF,TGTGCCAGCTCACAATCACTAGCGGACACCGGGGAGCTGTTTTTT
TRBV6-1,-,TRBJ1-5,-,CASSEHHRVQQPQHF,TGTGCCAGCAGTGAGCATCACAGGGTTCAACAGCCCCAGCATTTT
TRBV19,TRBD1,TRBJ1-1,-,CASNRQGNTEAFF,TGTGCCAGCAATCGACAGGGGAACACTGAAGCTTTCTTT
TRBV6-5,-,TRBJ1-5,-,CASSGPEGYKQPQHF,TGTGCCAGCAGCGGACCGGAGGGCTACAAGCAGCCCCAGCATTTT
TRBV28,TRBD1,TRBJ1-1,once,CASSPGGRKAFF,TGTGCCAGCAGCCCAGGGGGAAGGAAAGCTTTCTTT
TRBV3-1/TRBV3-2,-,TRBJ1-6,-,CASSQPQGVPLHF,TGTGCCAGCAGCCAACCACAGGGAGTACCCCTCCACTTT
TRBV30,-,TRBJ1-1,few,CAWSRGGIPGTEAFF,TGTGCCTGGAGCCGGGGGGGTATTCCAGGGACTGAAGCTTTCTTT
TRBV9,TRBD1,TRBJ1-2,-,CASSKGTGGVYGYTF,TGTGCCAGCAGCAAAGGGACAGGGGGCGTGTATGGCTACACCTTC
TRBV25-1,-,TRBJ1-2,-,CASSETRLNYGYTF,TGTGCCAGCAGTGAAACCCGACTTAACTATGGCTACACCTTC
TRBV27,TRBD1,TRBJ1-2,few,CASSDIPRDRYYGYTF,TGTGCCAGCAGCGACATCCCCCGGGACAGATACTATGGCTACACCTTC
TRBV10-3,TRBD2,TRBJ2-3,once,CAISESTSGGKDTQYF,TGTGCCATCAGTGAGTCTACTAGCGGGGGAAAAGATACGCAGTATTTT
TRBV4-2,-,TRBJ1-1,-,CASSQSTVLNTEAFF,TGTGCCAGCAGCCAGTCGACAGTACTGAACACTGAAGCTTTCTTT
TRBV20-1,-,TRBJ1-3,-,CSARSGNTIYF,TGCAGTGCTAGATCGGGAAACACCATATATTTT
TRBV28,TRBD1,TRBJ1-6,-,CASSLTGRPLHF,TGTGCCAGCAGTTTGACAGGGCGGCCCCTCCACTTT
TRBV4-1,-,TRBJ1-4,-,CASSQDRGGGRENEKLFF,TGCGCCAGCAGCCAAGATCGTGGTGGGGGCAGGGAGAATGAAAAACTGTTTTTT
TRBV6-5,TRBD1,TRBJ1-2,-,CASKRGTGTYGYTF,TGTGCCAGCAAAAGGGGGACAGGGACCTATGGCTACACCTTC
TRBV7-9,TRBD2,TRBJ2-5,once,CASSSQLAGGLETQYF,TGTGCCAGCAGCTCTCAACTAGCGGGAGGGTTAGAGACCCAGTACTTC
TRBV27,TRBD1,TRBJ1-1,-,CASSPGTAEVNEAFF,TGTGCCAGCAGTCCCGGGACAGCGGAGGTTAATGAAGCTTTCTTT
TRBV30,-,TRBJ1-2,-,CAWRGLGGQGYGYTF,TGTGCCTGGCGGGGCTTGGGGGGGCAGGGCTATGGCTACACCTTC
TRBV6-5,-,TRBJ2-7,once,CASKPSVLSYEQYF,TGTGCCAGCAAGCCCTCTGTACTCTCCTACGAGCAGTACTTC
TRBV9,-,TRBJ1-1,-,CASSVGVAGNTEAFF,TGTGCCAGCAGCGTCGGGGTGGCCGGGAACACTGAAGCTTTCTTT
TRBV4-1,TRBD2,TRBJ2-7,-,CASSQEHGRGGVYEQYF,TGCGCCAGCAGCCAAGAGCATGGGCGGGGGGGCGTTTACGAGCAGTACTTC
TRBV7-2,TRBD2,TRBJ2-5,-,CASSSSGTSSQTQYF,TGTGCCAGCAGCTCCTCCGGGACTAGCAGCCAGACCCAGTACTTC
TRBV4-3,-,TRBJ1-6,-,CASSQLRGYSPLHF,TGCGCCAGCAGCCAATTGCGAGGGTATTCACCCCTCCACTTT
TRBV27,-,TRBJ2-1,once,CASSPRGAGVSYNEQFF,TGTGCCAGCAGTCCCCGGGGGGCGGGGGTTTCCTACAATGAGCAGTTCTTC
TRBV27,TRBD1,TRBJ1-2,-,CASSLLGRGPSGYTF,TGTGCCAGCAGTTTATTAGGCAGGGGGCCGAGTGGCTACACCTTC
TRBV10-1,TRBD1,TRBJ2-2,-,CASSRDRVTGELFF,TGCGCCAGCAGTCGGGACAGGGTCACCGGGGAGCTGTTTTTT
TRBV28,-,TRBJ1-1,-,CASSAYRNLNTEAFF,TGTGCCAGCAGTGCCTACAGGAATCTGAACACTGAAGCTTTCTTT
TRBV30,-,TRBJ1-4,-,CAWSVRTAGGEKLFF,TGTGCCTGGAGTGTACGGACGGCGGGTGGTGAAAAACTGTTTTTT
TRBV29-1,-,TRBJ1-2,few,CSVGDNNNYGYTF,TGCAGCGTTGGGGACAACAATAACTATGGCTACACCTTC
TRBV5-5,TRBD2,TRBJ2-1,-,CASSLELGTSSYNEQFF,TGTGCCAGCAGCTTGGAATTAGGGACTAGCTCCTACAATGAGCAGTTCTTC
TRBV2,-,TRBJ1-2,-,CASKPNRPSNYGYTF,TGTGCCAGCAAACCGAACAGGCCTTCCAACTATGGCTACACCTTC
TRBV10-1,-,TRBJ2-1,once,CASSESVTGNEQFF,TGCGCCAGCAGTGAATCTGTTACGGGCAATGAGCAGTTCTTC
TRBV12-3/TRBV12-4,TRBD1,TRBJ1-5,-,CASTGQVNQPQHF,TGTGCCAGCACCGGACAGGTCAATCAGCCCCAGCATTTT
TRBV19,-,TRBJ1-1,-,CASSIEGRRAEAFF,TGTGCCAGTAGTATAGAGGGGCGTAGGGCTGAAGCTTTCTTT
TRBV5-4,-,TRBJ2-7,-,CASSRGTYEQYF,TGTGCCAGCAGCCGGGGGACGTACGAGCAGTACTTC
TRBV5-1,TRBD1,TRBJ1-5,-,CASSPTTGVNQPQHF,TGCGCCAGCAGCCCGACGACAGGGGTCAATCAGCCCCAGCATTTT
TRBV2,-,TRBJ2-1,-,CASTAQNEQFF,TGTGCCAGCACCGCCCAGAATGAGCAGTTCTTC
TRBV12-3/TRBV12-4,-,TRBJ1-4,-,CASSLLQNEKLFF,TGTGCCAGCAGTTTACTCCAGAATGAAAAACTGTTTTTT
TRBV6-2/TRBV6-3,-,TRBJ2-7,-,CASSRKTGGSSYEQYF,TGTGCCAGCAGTCGAAAGACAGGAGGTAGTTCCTACGAGCAGTACTTC
TRBV2,TRBD1,TRBJ1-2,-,CASSGQGTSYGYTF,TGTGCCAGCAGCGGACAGGGTACGAGCTATGGCTACACCTTC
TRBV4-1,-,TRBJ2-2,-,CASSQAAAYTYTGELFF,TGCGCCAGCAGCCAAGCCGCCGCCTATACCTACACCGGGGAGCTGTTTTTT